The T cell receptor (beta chain) under discussion was sequenced for a study of cytomegalovirus exposure and HLA in healthy donors. Study-wide background: There were 350 to 450 genotyped donors. Of these, about 86% fell in the genetic ancestry cluster associated with self-reported Caucasian donors.

This CDR3 comprises 16 residues. With 0 bases removed from V and 6 bases from J, the gap between germline ends came to 18 bases. Vbeta (60) and Jbeta (13) primers were used in the PCR. TCRdb's table, derived via immunoSEQ multiplex PCR, lists solely in-frame clones and lacks some. The table shows around 160,000 clones, with roughly 80% occurring only once. The receptor's source is a human donor in good health. Sequencing used PBMCs. The rearrangement uses TRBV23-1 and TRBJ2-7; TRBD1 might be the D (7 bases). TRBV23-1 is placed among ORFs of uncertain function. The CDR3 protein is CASSQSLQGGAAEQYF. As DNA, the CDR3 is TGCGCCAGCAGTCAATCCCTCCAGGGGGGAGCGGCCGAGCAGTACTTC.